Below, 16 T cell receptor beta chains from the same sample are listed, as sequenced in a study of neoadjuvant anti-PD-1 for oral cavity cancer. Some clones are missing from TCRdb's copy, which holds only in-frame ones; the method was immunoSEQ multiplex PCR. This table has under 15,000 clones, around 75% appearing once. This sample's time point: after neoadjuvant nivolumab, at surgical resection. Specimen: PBMCs, collected after nivolumab (anti-PD-1) treatment. Source of these receptors: a person between 40 and 85 years old with oral cavity squamous cell carcinoma.

J is TRBJ2-2 and V is TRBV7-2; TRBD1 agrees at 7 bases. From germline, CDR1 is SGHTA and CDR2 FQGNSA. There are 15 residues in the CDR3. V lost 2 bases to trimming and J lost 2 bases; unmatched junction nucleotides: 2. This chain's CDR3 is CASSLRQGNTGELFF. In DNA form, the CDR3 reads TGTGCCAGCAGCTTAAGACAGGGAAACACCGGGGAGCTGTTTTTT. The full variable domain, completed using reference TRBV7-2 and TRBJ2-2, is GAGVSQSPSNKVTEKGKDVELRCDPISGHTALYWYRQSLGQGLEFLIYFQGNSAPDKSGLPSDRFSAERTGGSVSTLTIQRTQQEDSAVYLCASSLRQGNTGELFFGEGSRLTVL.

This clone showed up just once. The chain uses TRBV11-2 and TRBJ2-1; no clear D gene. CDR3 length equals 12 residues. The germline gives CDR1 SGHAT, CDR2 FQNNGV. V was clipped by 4 bases and J by 11 bases, with 12 bases between them. Here the CDR3 reads CASSSSQLKQFF. CDR3 sequence (DNA): TGTGCCAGCAGCTCCTCCCAATTAAAGCAGTTCTTC.

The rearrangement joins TRBV4-1 to TRBJ2-5; 9 bases agree with TRBD2. CDR1 is MGHRA, CDR2 YSYEKL, per germline. With V trimmed by 4 bases and J by 4 bases, 19 bases remained unmatched. The CDR3 totals 19 residues. In nucleotides, the CDR3 is TGCGCCAGCAGCCCGTTGCGGGGGGGCCTGGGGGCGGCTAGAGAGACCCAGTACTTC. Its translation is CASSPLRGGLGAARETQYF.

The CDR3 DNA reads TGTGCCATCAGCCTCCAGGGGGTGGGCACAGATACGCAGTATTTT. It translates to CAISLQGVGTDTQYF. The rearrangement uses TRBV10-3 and TRBJ2-3; 7 bases match TRBD1. Germline lookup yields CDR1 ENHRY and CDR2 SYGVKD. V gave up 6 bases and J gave up 1 base; unmatched junction bases: 7. The CDR3 runs 15 residues.

In this sample, this clone turned up once. This chain uses TRBV7-9 with TRBJ1-6; 9 positions match TRBD1. This CDR3 region has 16 residues. After removal of 5 bases from V and 1 base from J, the junction contained 3 bases not matched to a gene. Per the germline V gene, CDR1 is SEHNR and CDR2 is FQNEAQ (reference sequence). The DNA for the CDR3 is TGTGCCAGCAGCACCGACAGGGGGTCCTATAATTCACCCCTCCACTTT. It yields the protein CASSTDRGSYNSPLHF.

The rearrangement links TRBV19 to TRBJ2-4, with TRBD1 as a possible D gene (6 bases). V was cut by 4 bases and J by 5 bases, with 15 bases left in between. The V gene's germline CDR1 is LNHDA and CDR2 SQIVND (reference sequence). There are 15 residues in the CDR3. CDR3 in DNA: TGTGCCAGTAGTAAGGGGGTCGGGCCGCAAAACATTCAGTACTTC. It encodes CASSKGVGPQNIQYF.

V and J are TRBV6-4 and TRBJ2-3; 9 bases match TRBD1. V trimming: 3 bases; J trimming: 6 bases; junction bases outside the gene matches: 4. This CDR3 has 14 residues. Germline lookup yields CDR1 MRHNA and CDR2 SNTAGT. The CDR3 DNA reads as TGTGCCAGCAGTGAGACAGGGGGGGCGGATACGCAGTATTTT. As protein: CASSETGGADTQYF.

CDR3: CASTTIGVTGELFF. In DNA, the CDR3 is TGTGCCAGTACTACAATCGGGGTGACCGGGGAGCTGTTTTTT. The V gene is TRBV19, the J gene TRBJ2-2; tentatively, D is TRBD2 (5 bases). The CDR3 extends over 14 amino acids. Deletions cut 7 bases from V and 5 bases from J, with 14 bases between. CDR1 is LNHDA and CDR2 is SQIVND in the germline V gene (reference sequence).

The chain recombines TRBV11-3 with TRBJ2-7; 11 bases line up with TRBD1. After removal of 5 bases from V and 9 bases from J, the junction contained 6 bases not matched to a gene. The CDR3 sequence is 13 residues long. CDR1 and CDR2 from the germline V gene are SGHNT and YENEEA. CDR3 loop: CASSTGQGDGQYF. The CDR3 DNA sequence: TGTGCCAGCAGCACGGGACAGGGGGATGGGCAGTACTTC. The full variable domain, completed using reference TRBV11-3 and TRBJ2-7, is EAGVVQSPRYKIIEKKQPVAFWCNPISGHNTLYWYLQNLGQGPELLIRYENEEAVDDSQLPKDRFSAERLKGVDSTLKIQPAELGDSAVYLCASSTGQGDGQYFGPGTRLTVT.

The genes are TRBV19 and TRBJ2-2, with TRBD1 matching 8 bases. This CDR3 contains 16 residues. Germline V gene sequence: CDR1 LNHDA, CDR2 SQIVND (reference sequence). Trimming took 3 bases from V and 1 from J; bases not matched to a gene: 4. CDR3 bases: TGTGCCAGTAGTATCGGGACAGGCGTGAACACCGGGGAGCTGTTTTTT. Translating it yields CASSIGTGVNTGELFF.

The chain couples TRBV9 to TRBJ2-7; 7 bases match TRBD1. CDR1 is SGDLS and CDR2 is YYNGEE in the germline V gene. The J segment lost 1 base and the V segment lost 3 bases, leaving 4 bases of the junction unmatched. The length of the CDR3 is 14 residues. The CDR3 loop reads CASSATGYSYEQYF. CDR3 DNA sequence: TGTGCCAGCAGCGCGACAGGGTATTCCTACGAGCAGTACTTC.

This chain uses TRBV19 with TRBJ1-1; maybe TRBD1 (6 bases). Germline V CDR1 and CDR2: LNHDA, SQIVND (reference sequence). This CDR3 is built from 15 residues. Trimming removed 7 bases at V and 4 bases at J, with 19 bases between. The CDR3 region is CASNDFGQGLTEAFF. CDR3 DNA: TGTGCCAGTAATGATTTTGGGCAGGGGCTCACTGAAGCTTTCTTT.

The chain carries TRBV5-6 and TRBJ2-1; 11 bases are shared with TRBD2. The CDR3 consists of 14 residues. V lost 5 bases, J lost 6 bases, and 4 bases stayed unmatched. Germline V gives CDR1 SGHDT, CDR2 YYEEEE. CDR3 sequence: CASRVAGGSNEQFF. The CDR3 region has the DNA TGTGCCAGCAGAGTAGCGGGGGGGTCCAATGAGCAGTTCTTC.

The CDR3 region is CAWSVQGKAFF. The CDR3 coding sequence is TGTGCCTGGAGTGTACAAGGGAAAGCTTTCTTT. The chain is built from TRBV30 and TRBJ1-1, with D unresolved. The germline V gene has CDR1 GTSNPN and CDR2 SVGIG (reference sequence). Trimming took off 0 bases at V and 9 bases at J, with 8 bases between the two ends. The CDR3 length is 11 residues.

The chain employs TRBV2 and TRBJ1-5; weak D call: TRBD1 (5 bases). This CDR3 comprises 15 residues. Between the trimmed V and J ends, which lost 4 bases and 7 bases, there was a span of 17 bases. The germline V gene has CDR1 SNHLY and CDR2 FYNNEI. The CDR3 nucleotides read TGTGCCAGCAGTGTGGCACCTACGGCAGGGCAGCCCCAGCATTTT. Its protein product is CASSVAPTAGQPQHF.

The chain has TRBV11-3 and TRBJ2-1, with D maybe TRBD1 (5 bases). The germline V gene has CDR1 SGHNT and CDR2 YENEEA. The CDR3 loop spans 18 amino acids. V was trimmed by 0 bases and J by 0 bases, leaving 15 bases between them. CDR3 DNA: TGTGCCAGCAGCTTAGATCAGGGCGGATCTAGCTCCTACAATGAGCAGTTCTTC. Its protein is CASSLDQGGSSSYNEQFF.